The next 5 T cell receptor beta chains were all read from a single sample in a study of control samples from healthy donors and cancer patients. Assay: immunoSEQ multiplex PCR; the TCRdb copy retains only in-frame clones and omits some. The specimen's table records under 200,000 clones. Material for sequencing was blood. All receptors come from a woman under 40 in good health.

The chain is built from TRBV4-3 and TRBJ2-1; 14 bases fit TRBD2. Germline CDR1 LGHNA, CDR2 YSLEER. The V segment lost 5 bases and the J segment 10 bases; nucleotides outside the gene matches: 4. The CDR3 loop spans 14 amino acids. The DNA for the CDR3 is TGCGCCAGCAGCTCGGGACTAGCGGGGGTAGAGCAGTTCTTC. Translated: CASSSGLAGVEQFF.

A remark on this clone: At one of its ends the junction is not consistent with the germline gene, which may arise from a read error. The gene calls are TRBV7-9 and TRBJ2-7, with a tentative D call TRBD2 (5 bases). The CDR3 is 14 residues long. Germline V gives CDR1 SEHNR, CDR2 FQNEAQ (reference sequence). The CDR3 is CASSLAGRSYEQYF. In nucleotides, the CDR3 is TGTGCCAGCAGCCTAGCAGGCAGGTCCTACGAGCAGTACTTC.

The rearrangement joins TRBV11-3 to TRBJ2-3; the D gene is possibly TRBD2 (6 bases). The V gene's germline CDR1 is SGHNT and CDR2 YENEEA. V lost 5 bases and J lost 1, with 10 bases in between. This CDR3 is 14 amino acids long. CDR3 DNA sequence: TGTGCCAGCAGCCCTTGGGAGGGCACAGATACGCAGTATTTT. Amino acids: CASSPWEGTDTQYF.

The rearrangement links TRBV4-1 to TRBJ2-2, with 8 bases lining up with TRBD1. CDR1 and CDR2 from the germline V gene are MGHRA and YSYEKL. CDR3 length equals 15 residues. With 4 bases clipped from V and 3 bases from J, the junction kept 4 bases outside the gene matches. The CDR3 loop reads CASSPRTGHTGELFF. The CDR3 bases are TGCGCCAGCAGCCCCCGGACAGGGCACACCGGGGAGCTGTTTTTT.

The rearrangement links TRBV7-9 to TRBJ2-3, with a tentative D call TRBD2 (5 bases). The V gene lost 8 bases and the J gene lost 4 bases, with 10 bases spanning the gap. CDR1 SEHNR and CDR2 FQNEAQ come from the germline V gene (reference sequence). The length of the CDR3 is 12 residues. The CDR3 nucleotides read TGTGCCAGCGGCACGAGGGCAGATACGCAGTATTTT. Amino acids: CASGTRADTQYF.